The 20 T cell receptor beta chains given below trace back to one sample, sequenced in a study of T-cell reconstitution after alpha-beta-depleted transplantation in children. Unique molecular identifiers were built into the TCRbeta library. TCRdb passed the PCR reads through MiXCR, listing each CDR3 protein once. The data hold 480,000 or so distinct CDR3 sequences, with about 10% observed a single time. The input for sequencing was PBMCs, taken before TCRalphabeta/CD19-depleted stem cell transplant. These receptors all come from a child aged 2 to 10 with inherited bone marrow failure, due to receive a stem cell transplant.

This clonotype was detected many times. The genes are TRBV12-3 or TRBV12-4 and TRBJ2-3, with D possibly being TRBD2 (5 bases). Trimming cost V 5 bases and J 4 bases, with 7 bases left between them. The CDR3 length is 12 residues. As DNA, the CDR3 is TGTGCCAGCAGTGTACTAGCAGATACGCAGTATTTT. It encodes CASSVLADTQYF.

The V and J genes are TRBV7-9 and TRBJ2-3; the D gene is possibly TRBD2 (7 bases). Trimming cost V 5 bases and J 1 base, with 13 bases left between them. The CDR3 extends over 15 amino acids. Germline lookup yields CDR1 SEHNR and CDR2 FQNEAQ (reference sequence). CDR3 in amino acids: CASSPGAGGTDTQYF. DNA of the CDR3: TGTGCCAGCAGCCCAGGGGCGGGAGGCACAGATACGCAGTATTTT.

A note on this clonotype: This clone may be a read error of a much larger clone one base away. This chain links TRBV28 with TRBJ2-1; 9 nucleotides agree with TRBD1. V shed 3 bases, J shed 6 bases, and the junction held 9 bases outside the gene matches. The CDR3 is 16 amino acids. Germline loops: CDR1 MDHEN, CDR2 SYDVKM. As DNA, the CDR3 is TGTGCCAGCAGTTTGGTTCGGGGACAGGGTATCAATGAGCAGTTCTTC. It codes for CASSLVRGQGINEQFF.

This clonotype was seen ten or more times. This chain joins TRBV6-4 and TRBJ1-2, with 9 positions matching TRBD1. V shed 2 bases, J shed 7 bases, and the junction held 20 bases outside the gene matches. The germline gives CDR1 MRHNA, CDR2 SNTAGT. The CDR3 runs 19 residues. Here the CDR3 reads CASSDMGSVGTGSYCGYTF. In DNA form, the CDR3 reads TGTGCCAGCAGTGACATGGGGTCCGTCGGGACAGGGAGTTATTGTGGCTACACCTTC.

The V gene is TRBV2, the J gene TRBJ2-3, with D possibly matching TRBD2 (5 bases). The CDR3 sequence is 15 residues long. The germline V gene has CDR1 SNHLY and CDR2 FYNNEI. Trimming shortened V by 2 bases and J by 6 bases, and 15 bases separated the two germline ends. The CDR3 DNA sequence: TGTGCCAGCAGTGAACACGATTTGGGAGCCGATACGCAGTATTTT. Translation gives CASSEHDLGADTQYF.

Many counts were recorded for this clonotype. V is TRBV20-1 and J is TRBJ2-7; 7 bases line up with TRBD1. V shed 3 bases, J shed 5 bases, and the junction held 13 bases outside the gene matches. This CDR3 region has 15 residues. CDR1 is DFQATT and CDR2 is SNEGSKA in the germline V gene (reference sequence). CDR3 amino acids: CSASLPGTVGDEQYF. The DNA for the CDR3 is TGCAGTGCTAGCCTCCCCGGGACAGTAGGGGACGAGCAGTACTTC.

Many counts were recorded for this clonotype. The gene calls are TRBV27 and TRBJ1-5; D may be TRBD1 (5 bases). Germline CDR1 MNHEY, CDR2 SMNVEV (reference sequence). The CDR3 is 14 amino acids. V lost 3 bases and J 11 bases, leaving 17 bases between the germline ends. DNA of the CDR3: TGTGCCAGCAGTTTTCAGGGTGGGGTACTTTCCCAGCATTTT. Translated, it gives CASSFQGGVLSQHF.

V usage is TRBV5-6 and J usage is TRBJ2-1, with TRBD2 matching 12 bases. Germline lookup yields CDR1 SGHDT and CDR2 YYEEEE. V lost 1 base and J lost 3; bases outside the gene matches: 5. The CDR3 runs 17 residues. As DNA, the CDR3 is TGTGCCAGCAGCTTGCCCGCGGGACTAGCGGGCTACAATGAGCAGTTCTTC. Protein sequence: CASSLPAGLAGYNEQFF.

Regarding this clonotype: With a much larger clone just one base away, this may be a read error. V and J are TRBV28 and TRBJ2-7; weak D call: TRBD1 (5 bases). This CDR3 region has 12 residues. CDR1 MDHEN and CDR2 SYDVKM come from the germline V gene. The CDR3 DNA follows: TGTGCCAGCAGTGAGGCAGGGTACGCGCAGTACTTC. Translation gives CASSEAGYAQYF.

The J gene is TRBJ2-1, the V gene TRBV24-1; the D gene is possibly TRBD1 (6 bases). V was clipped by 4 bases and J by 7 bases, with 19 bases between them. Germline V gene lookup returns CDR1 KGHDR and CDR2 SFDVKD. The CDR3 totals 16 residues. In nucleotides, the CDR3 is TGTGCCACCAGTGAAGAACAGGGTAGTGTTAGGAATGAGCAGTTCTTC. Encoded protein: CATSEEQGSVRNEQFF.

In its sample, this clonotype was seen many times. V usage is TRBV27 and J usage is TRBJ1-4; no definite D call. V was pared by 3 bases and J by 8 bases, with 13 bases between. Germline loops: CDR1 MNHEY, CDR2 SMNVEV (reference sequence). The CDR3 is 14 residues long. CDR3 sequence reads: CASSLVGSGEKLFF. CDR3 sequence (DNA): TGTGCCAGCAGTTTGGTGGGGTCCGGGGAAAAACTGTTTTTT.

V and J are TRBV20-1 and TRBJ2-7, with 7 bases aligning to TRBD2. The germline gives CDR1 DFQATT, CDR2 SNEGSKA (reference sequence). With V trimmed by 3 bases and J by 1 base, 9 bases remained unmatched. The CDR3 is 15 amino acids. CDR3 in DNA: TGCAGTGCTAGGAACCCGGGAGGAGAGTCCTACGAGCAGTACTTC. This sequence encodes CSARNPGGESYEQYF.

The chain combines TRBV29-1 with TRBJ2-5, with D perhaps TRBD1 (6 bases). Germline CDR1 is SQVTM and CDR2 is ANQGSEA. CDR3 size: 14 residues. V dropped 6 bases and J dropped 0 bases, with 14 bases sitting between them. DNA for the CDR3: TGCAGCGTCTCGACCCGGGACAACCAAGAGACCCAGTACTTC. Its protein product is CSVSTRDNQETQYF.

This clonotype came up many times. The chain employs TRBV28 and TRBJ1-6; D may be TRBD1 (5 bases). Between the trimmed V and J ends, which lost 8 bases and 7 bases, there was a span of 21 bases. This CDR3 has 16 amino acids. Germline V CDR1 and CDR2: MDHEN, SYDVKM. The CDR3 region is CASALLRATGNSPLHF. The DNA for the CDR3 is TGTGCCAGCGCCCTACTTAGGGCCACAGGCAATTCACCCCTCCACTTT.

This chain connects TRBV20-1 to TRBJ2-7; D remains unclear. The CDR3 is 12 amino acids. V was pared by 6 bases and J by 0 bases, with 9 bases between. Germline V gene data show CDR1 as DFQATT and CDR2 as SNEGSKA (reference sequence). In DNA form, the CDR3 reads TGCAGTGCGGTCCGAGGCTCCTACGAGCAGTACTTC. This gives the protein CSAVRGSYEQYF.

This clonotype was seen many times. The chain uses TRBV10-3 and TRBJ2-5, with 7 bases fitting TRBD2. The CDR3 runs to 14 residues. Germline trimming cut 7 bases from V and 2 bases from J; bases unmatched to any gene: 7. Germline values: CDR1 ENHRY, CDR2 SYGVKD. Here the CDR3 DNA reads TGTGCCATCAAGCCAGCGGGAATACAAGAGACCCAGTACTTC. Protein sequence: CAIKPAGIQETQYF.

Here the CDR3 reads CASSLGLDNEQFF. CDR3 in DNA: TGTGCCAGCAGTTTAGGATTAGACAATGAGCAGTTCTTC. The V and J genes are TRBV12-3 or TRBV12-4 and TRBJ2-1; D not resolved. This CDR3 is built from 13 residues. Deletions cut 1 base from V and 5 bases from J, with 6 bases between.

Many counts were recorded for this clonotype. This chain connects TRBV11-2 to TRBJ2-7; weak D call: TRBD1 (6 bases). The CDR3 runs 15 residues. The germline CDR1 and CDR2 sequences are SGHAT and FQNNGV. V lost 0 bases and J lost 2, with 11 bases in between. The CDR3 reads CASSLDPGATYEQYF. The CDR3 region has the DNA TGTGCCAGCAGCTTAGATCCAGGGGCCACCTACGAGCAGTACTTC.

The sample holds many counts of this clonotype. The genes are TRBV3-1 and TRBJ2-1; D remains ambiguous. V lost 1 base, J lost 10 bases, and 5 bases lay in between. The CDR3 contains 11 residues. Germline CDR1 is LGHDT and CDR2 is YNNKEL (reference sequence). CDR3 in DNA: TGTGCCAGCAGCCAAGTAGGCGAGCAGTTCTTC. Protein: CASSQVGEQFF.

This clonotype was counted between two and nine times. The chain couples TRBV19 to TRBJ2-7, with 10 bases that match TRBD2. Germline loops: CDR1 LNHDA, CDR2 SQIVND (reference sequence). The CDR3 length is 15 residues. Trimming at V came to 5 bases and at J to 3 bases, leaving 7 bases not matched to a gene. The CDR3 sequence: CASSPSGSIYYEQYF. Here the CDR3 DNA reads TGTGCCAGTAGTCCTAGCGGGAGTATTTACTACGAGCAGTACTTC.